One sample yielded the 21 T cell receptor beta chains listed below, sequenced in a study of OX40 agonist ivuxolimab in advanced cancers. Profiled with immunoSEQ multiplex PCR; TCRdb holds only in-frame clones, not every one. The sample shows over 5,000 clones, roughly 73% of them seen only once. The material was CD4+ or CD8+ T cells sorted from blood, obtained in a trial of the OX40 agonist ivuxolimab. These receptors originate from an adult with an advanced solid tumor such as melanoma, head and neck, liver or kidney cancer.

The chain uses TRBV11-2 and TRBJ1-1; D is perhaps TRBD1 (6 bases). The CDR3 is 15 amino acids. Trimming removed 8 bases from V and 7 bases from J, with 23 bases in between. The germline CDR1 and CDR2 sequences are SGHAT and FQNNGV. The CDR3 sequence is CASREGGANVIEAFF. The CDR3 nucleotides are TGTGCCAGCCGCGAGGGGGGGGCTAACGTCATTGAAGCTTTCTTT.

This chain joins TRBV12-5 and TRBJ2-7; TRBD1 matches 11 bases. CDR3 length: 16 amino acids. Germline V gene sequence: CDR1 LGHNT, CDR2 FRNRAP. The V segment lost 4 bases and the J segment 7 bases; nucleotides outside the gene matches: 12. CDR3 sequence (DNA): TGTGCTAGTGGTTCGGACAGGACAGGGGGCCTCAATGAGCAGTACTTC. This translates into CASGSDRTGGLNEQYF.

This chain links TRBV27 with TRBJ1-1, with D perhaps TRBD1 (5 bases). Deletions cut 3 bases from V and 1 base from J, with 15 bases between. This CDR3 region has 16 residues. CDR1 and CDR2 from the germline V gene are MNHEY and SMNVEV (reference sequence). CDR3 bases: TGTGCCAGCAGTTTTGGGTGGGGCACAGGGAACACTGAAGCTTTCTTT. Translating gives CASSFGWGTGNTEAFF.

In its sample, this clone was seen once. The chain employs TRBV28 and TRBJ2-7; 9 bases fit TRBD2. The trim removed 5 bases at V and 3 bases at J, leaving 8 bases unmatched. From germline, CDR1 is MDHEN and CDR2 SYDVKM. This CDR3 region has 15 residues. CDR3 in amino acids: CASSPLAGRGYEQYF. The CDR3 bases are TGTGCCAGCAGTCCCCTAGCGGGAAGGGGCTACGAGCAGTACTTC.

This clone was observed a few times. The chain recombines TRBV7-9 with TRBJ1-2; D possibly corresponds to TRBD1 (6 bases). This CDR3 contains 14 residues. Trimming took 0 bases from V and 8 from J, leaving 13 bases between them. The V gene's germline CDR1 is SEHNR and CDR2 FQNEAQ (reference sequence). The CDR3 region is CASSLANMGGGYTF. The CDR3 coding sequence is TGTGCCAGCAGCTTAGCGAACATGGGGGGCGGCTACACCTTC. Full variable domain (missing parts from reference TRBV7-9 and TRBJ1-2): DTGVSQNPRHKITKRGQNVTFRCDPISEHNRLYWYRQTLGQGPEFLTYFQNEAQLEKSRLLSDRFSAERPKGSFSTLEIQRTEQGDSAMYLCASSLANMGGGYTFGSGTRLTVV.

This chain uses TRBV12-5 with TRBJ1-6, with 10 bases fitting TRBD1. CDR1 is LGHNT and CDR2 is FRNRAP in the germline V gene. V lost 6 bases and J lost 7; bases outside the gene matches: 6. CDR3 length: 15 residues. The CDR3 coding sequence is TGTGCTAGTGGGTCGAGACAGGGGGCAAATTCACCCCTCCACTTT. It translates to CASGSRQGANSPLHF.

The J gene is TRBJ1-1, the V gene TRBV19, with D tentatively TRBD1 (5 bases). Germline V gene data show CDR1 as LNHDA and CDR2 as SQIVND (reference sequence). Trimming cost V 2 bases and J 4 bases, with 14 bases left between them. CDR3 length: 15 amino acids. For the CDR3, the DNA is TGTGCCAGTAGTATATACGGGCAGGGCGGCACTGAAGCTTTCTTT. This encodes CASSIYGQGGTEAFF.

This clone has just a few counts. The J gene is TRBJ2-7, the V gene TRBV19; 10 nucleotides agree with TRBD1. The ends lost 3 bases at V and 6 bases at J; junction bases unmatched: 5. The CDR3 runs to 14 residues. Germline V gene lookup returns CDR1 LNHDA and CDR2 SQIVND (reference sequence). CDR3 in amino acids: CASSMGTGASEQYF. In DNA form, the CDR3 reads TGTGCCAGTAGTATGGGGACAGGGGCCTCCGAGCAGTACTTC.

V gene TRBV18 combines with J gene TRBJ2-7; D call uncertain. The CDR3 length is 14 residues. V lost 3 bases and J 2 bases, leaving 11 bases between the germline ends. Germline values: CDR1 KGHSH, CDR2 LQKENI. The DNA for the CDR3 is TGTGCCAGCTCACCGGTTTTGAGCCCCTACGAGCAGTACTTC. It translates to CASSPVLSPYEQYF.

The chain uses TRBV27 and TRBJ2-3; D not certain. CDR1 and CDR2 (germline): MNHEY, SMNVEV (reference sequence). There are 15 residues in the CDR3. Trimming took 3 bases from V and 2 from J, leaving 12 bases between them. Written as DNA, the CDR3 is TGTGCCAGCAGTTTCTTCCCTGAGGACACAGATACGCAGTATTTT. Its translation is CASSFFPEDTDTQYF.

This clone was detected only once. The DNA is omitted, as the CDR3 cannot be located on it reliably, and the CDR3 follows TCRdb's listing. The chain couples TRBV19 to TRBJ2-7; TRBD2 is the table's D call and was not checked against the DNA. Per the germline V gene, CDR1 is LNHDA and CDR2 is SQIVND (reference sequence). The CDR3 has 13 residues if both end residues are counted. CDR3 protein: CASSSGVSYEQYF.

This clone came up a few times. V usage is TRBV11-3 and J usage is TRBJ2-7; perhaps TRBD1 as D (6 bases). CDR3 size: 15 residues. Germline V gene sequence: CDR1 SGHNT, CDR2 YENEEA. Trimming stripped 5 bases from V and 2 bases from J, with 16 bases between. The DNA for the CDR3 is TGTGCCAGCAGCCTGGGACACCAGGGGCCCTACGAGCAGTACTTC. As protein: CASSLGHQGPYEQYF.

This clone was seen more than once but under ten times. The chain couples TRBV4-3 to TRBJ2-3; D uncertain. The germline V gene encodes CDR1 LGHNA and CDR2 YSLEER. The CDR3 contains 16 residues. V was pared by 0 bases and J by 6 bases, with 16 bases between. The CDR3 is CASSQDLQSPADTQYF. The CDR3 DNA reads as TGCGCCAGCAGCCAAGATCTTCAGTCCCCGGCCGATACGCAGTATTTT.

In this sample, this clone turned up once. The chain links TRBV5-1 to TRBJ2-1; the D is unclear. Germline CDR1 SGHRS, CDR2 YFSETQ. This CDR3 is built from 9 residues. The V end lost 7 bases, the J end lost 9 bases, and 5 bases lay between the germline ends. CDR3 amino acids: CASSFEQFF. The CDR3 bases are TGCGCCAGCTCCTTTGAGCAGTTCTTC. The full variable domain, in which reference TRBV5-1 and TRBJ2-1 provide the parts outside the CDR3, is KAGVTQTPRYLIKTRGQQVTLSCSPISGHRSVSWYQQTPGQGLQFLFEYFSETQRNKGNFPGRFSGRQFSNSRSEMNVSTLELGDSALYLCASSFEQFFGPGTRLTVL.

This chain uses TRBV30 with TRBJ2-7; D gene unclear. Trimming took 5 bases from V and 0 from J, leaving 14 bases between them. The V gene's germline CDR1 is GTSNPN and CDR2 SVGIG (reference sequence). CDR3 length: 14 residues. The CDR3 coding sequence is TGTGCCTGGGTCGGAGACCTCCCCTCCTACGAGCAGTACTTC. Protein product: CAWVGDLPSYEQYF.

The chain uses TRBV6-1 and TRBJ1-4; D is uncertain. Germline CDR1 and CDR2: MNHNS and SASEGT. This CDR3 region has 12 residues. With 2 bases removed from V and 3 bases from J, the gap between germline ends came to 1 base. CDR3 sequence: CASSEPNEKLFF. CDR3 bases: TGTGCCAGCAGTGAACCTAATGAAAAACTGTTTTTT.

The V call is TRBV27, the J call TRBJ1-3; 8 nucleotides match TRBD1. The DNA end lines up better with TRBJ2-2; the J call may be wrong. The length of the CDR3 is 14 residues. Germline values: CDR1 MNHEY, CDR2 SMNVEV (reference sequence). CDR3 in DNA: TGTGCCAGCATCAAGACAGGGGTCGCCGGGGAGCTGTTTTTT. It translates to CASIKTGVAGELFF.

The V gene is TRBV9, the J gene TRBJ2-7; D ambiguous. Trimming left V 4 bases short and J 0 bases short, with 11 bases between. Germline CDR1 reads SGDLS; CDR2 reads YYNGEE. The CDR3 contains 14 residues. The CDR3 loop reads CASSPRGPSYEQYF. CDR3 coding DNA: TGTGCCAGCAGCCCCCGAGGCCCCTCCTACGAGCAGTACTTC.

This clone has only one observation. V and J are TRBV5-6 and TRBJ2-1; D is uncertain. The CDR3 extends over 14 amino acids. Trimming shortened V by 1 base and J by 3 bases, and 8 bases separated the two germline ends. Germline CDR1 and CDR2: SGHDT and YYEEEE. The CDR3 DNA reads TGTGCCAGCAGCTTGAGATCGGACTACAATGAGCAGTTCTTC. It is translated as CASSLRSDYNEQFF. Full variable domain (missing parts from reference TRBV5-6 and TRBJ2-1): DAGVTQSPTHLIKTRGQQVTLRCSPKSGHDTVSWYQQALGQGPQFIFQYYEEEERQRGNFPDRFSGHQFPNYSSELNVNALLLGDSALYLCASSLRSDYNEQFFGPGTRLTVL.

This chain links TRBV2 with TRBJ1-3; maybe TRBD1 (5 bases). The germline V and J ends were trimmed by 10 bases and 3 bases, with 10 bases remaining between them. The CDR3 is 12 residues long. Germline V lookup: CDR1 SNHLY, CDR2 FYNNEI. The CDR3 coding sequence is TGTGCCACAGGAGGGGTTGGAAACACCATATATTTT. It translates to CATGGVGNTIYF.

This chain joins TRBV19 and TRBJ2-2; TRBD2 might be the D (5 bases). Germline lookup yields CDR1 LNHDA and CDR2 SQIVND (reference sequence). The V and J ends lost 5 bases and 7 bases respectively, with 11 bases between them. The CDR3 sequence is 13 residues long. Here the CDR3 reads CASSPYGGGELFF. The CDR3 DNA sequence: TGTGCCAGTAGTCCCTATGGAGGCGGGGAGCTGTTTTTT.